This T cell receptor beta chain was found in a study of beta chain features in type 1 diabetes (dated by TCRdb to between 2017 and 2018). Regarding the study in general: Mean age, gender distribution, total cell number and subset yield were not different between patients and healthy donors. Whereas all 30 or so donors provided naive and central memory subsets, regulatory and stem cell-like memory subsets were isolated from just 8 patients and about 8 healthy donors. The study compared TCRB repertoires of sorted circulating CD4+ T cell subsets between recently diagnosed type 1 diabetes patients and matched healthy donors. Across all samples, some 100,000,000 sorted cells were examined, and cell number per subset correlated strongly with RNA yield.

All of the isolated RNA was reverse transcribed with the High Capacity cDNA Reverse Transcription Kit, so expressed TCRB transcripts were sequenced. Naive, central memory and regulatory T cell samples underwent deep immunoSEQ sequencing, averaging about 3.3 million total reads per sample. Sorted cells were lysed in RLT buffer, and RNA was extracted using DNase-treated RNeasy Micro or Mini kits according to cell number. Each cell subset was processed on its own to prevent cross-contamination, while patient and healthy donor samples were processed together. TCRB sequences were amplified from cDNA with the immunoSEQ multiplex PCR, producing 87-bp fragments spanning the CDR3 region. The amplicons were sequenced using the Illumina HiSeq platform. As for the authors' bioinformatics: Synthetic template baselines were used to correct PCR bias computationally, reads within Hamming distance 2 were collapsed together, and singletons that could not be merged were discarded. By aligning reads against IMGT, V, D and J genes, CDR3 length, and insertions or deletions at six rearrangement sites were assigned. Clonotype counts were normalized to sorted cell number within each subset before computing true diversity and Gini coefficients with the tcR R package. The overlap coefficient, calculated on TCRB nucleotide sequences, was used to measure repertoire sharing. Out-of-frame TCRB sequences from naive cells were analyzed as a proxy for the pre-selection repertoire. Held by TCRdb, this immuneACCESS table contains in-frame sequences only and omits some clones. Under half of the omission traces to an unresolved V gene where checked; the cause of the rest is unknown. The D gene and trimming were derived from the DNA, and the V and J assignments and clone size from that table. This sample comprises 350,000 or so clones, less than 20% of them detected only once. 0.044% of the sample goes to the ten largest clones.

In its sample, this clone was seen a few times. What antigen it recognizes has not been identified. No quality values exist for individual bases; no much larger clone is one base distant. General study outcomes and caveats: PCR may preferentially amplify shorter templates, but because patient and control samples were amplified and corrected together, any resulting skew would affect both groups equally. In all four CD4+ subsets, TCRB CDR3 length was moderately but significantly shorter in type 1 diabetes patients. Because cDNA was sequenced instead of genomic DNA, highly expressing activated cells could be over-represented, though the groups showed no difference in activation or CD3 levels. Only small numbers of individuals were included in the HLA sub-analyses, which left unresolved whether HLA type had any influence on TCRB rearrangement. Naive, central memory and regulatory TCRB repertoires appeared more similar among patients than among healthy donors. Fewer insertions and more nucleotide deletions at VDJ recombination sites were observed in patients with type 1 diabetes, implying thymic rearrangement abnormalities.

The CDR3 has 14 amino acids, counting the end cysteine and phenylalanine. Here the CDR3 DNA is all that survives: 42 bases in frame from base 1. CDR1 and CDR2 are read off the germline V gene as SGHRS and YFSETQ. The junction shows trimming of 4 bases on V and 0 bases on J, and the gene matches do not reach 3 bases of it. Each donor gave one peripheral blood draw, approximately 100 mL on average, collected into heparinised tubes. A BD FACSAria II and a panel including CD45RO, CCR7, CD25, CD127, CD95 and CD27 were used to sort naive, central memory, regulatory and stem cell-like memory CD4+ T cells. Purity was above 95% for every sorted population. Right away, PBMCs were isolated by Lymphoprep density gradient centrifugation and were stained directly, with no culture step. So that batch effects would be minimized, each experiment stained and sorted samples in pairs, pairing one healthy donor with one patient.

The sequence came from a woman in her late teens or twenties in good health. The sample was naive CD4+ T cells from blood. This specimen's cell subset or site label, interpreted: true naive CD4+ T cells. Recombination linked TRBV5-1 to TRBJ1-1, with 7 middle bases fitting TRBD1. At the DNA level, the sequence is TGCGCCAGCAGCGGGGGACAGCTGAACACTGAAGCTTTCTTT. It translates to CASSGGQLNTEAFF.